Following are 24 T cell receptor beta chains from one sample sequenced in a study of T cell changes during pregnancy in multiple sclerosis. Generated by immunoSEQ multiplex PCR, the TCRdb table keeps only in-frame clones and is missing some. The sample yields 40,000 to 50,000 clones, over 85% seen once. Sequenced here: CD4+ T cells from peripheral blood mononuclear cells, sampled in the first trimester of pregnancy. The receptors shown here come from a female donor with multiple sclerosis, enrolled in a pregnancy study.

The chain couples TRBV11-2 to TRBJ1-1, with D perhaps matching TRBD1 (5 bases). Trimming pared 3 bases from V and 1 base from J, leaving 9 bases between. The CDR3 is 14 amino acids. Germline values: CDR1 SGHAT, CDR2 FQNNGV. The CDR3: CASSFGRGNTEAFF. CDR3 DNA: TGTGCCAGCAGCTTTGGGAGGGGGAACACTGAAGCTTTCTTT.

The chain employs TRBV11-2 and TRBJ2-7; 8 bases align to TRBD1. Germline trimming cut 5 bases from V and 5 bases from J; bases unmatched to any gene: 11. CDR1 and CDR2 (germline): SGHAT, FQNNGV. The CDR3 is made up of 15 amino acids. The CDR3 DNA sequence: TGTGCCAGCAGCGCAATCCCAGGGGGCAGGGACGAGCAGTACTTC. This translates into CASSAIPGGRDEQYF.

This clone was detected once. The chain joins TRBV7-9 to TRBJ1-3, with TRBD1 matching 8 bases. Germline values: CDR1 SEHNR, CDR2 FQNEAQ (reference sequence). The CDR3 is 17 residues long. The ends lost 5 bases at V and 4 bases at J; junction bases unmatched: 13. CDR3 region: CASSSWSGDRYGNTIYF. CDR3 in DNA: TGTGCCAGCAGCAGCTGGTCCGGGGACAGGTACGGAAACACCATATATTTT.

The genes are TRBV5-8 and TRBJ2-3; maybe TRBD1 (6 bases). The CDR3 has 18 residues. V gave up 3 bases and J gave up 0 bases, with 20 bases separating them. CDR1 and CDR2 from the germline V gene are SGHTS and YDEGEE. This CDR3 reads CASSSQQGRVKSTDTQYF. The DNA of the CDR3 is TGTGCCAGCAGCTCGCAACAGGGAAGGGTTAAGAGCACAGATACGCAGTATTTT.

This clone was seen a few times. The chain uses TRBV7-3 and TRBJ1-3; D uncertain. Germline CDR1 is SGHTA and CDR2 is FQGTGA. V shed 5 bases and J shed 1 base, with 6 bases lying between them. CDR3 size: 13 residues. The CDR3 nucleotides read TGTGCCAGCAGCCAGGATTCTGGAAACACCATATATTTT. As protein: CASSQDSGNTIYF.

The chain couples TRBV5-6 to TRBJ1-1; 7 nucleotides line up with TRBD1. The CDR3 contains 14 residues. V shed 4 bases and J 0 bases; nucleotides not matched to a gene: 3. Per the germline V gene, CDR1 is SGHDT and CDR2 is YYEEEE. As DNA, the CDR3 is TGTGCCAGCAGCCGACAGGGATTGAACACTGAAGCTTTCTTT. This encodes CASSRQGLNTEAFF.

V usage is TRBV4-1 and J usage is TRBJ1-2, with a tentative D call TRBD1 (6 bases). The ends were cut back, 3 bases at V and 3 bases at J, with 11 bases in the middle. The length of the CDR3 is 14 residues. CDR1 is MGHRA and CDR2 is YSYEKL in the germline V gene. The CDR3 DNA sequence: TGCGCCAGCAGCCACGAACAGGGTTACTATGGCTACACCTTC. Translated, it gives CASSHEQGYYGYTF.

The rearrangement joins TRBV5-6 to TRBJ2-7, with 9 bases fitting TRBD1. Trimming took 4 bases from V and 6 from J; bases not matched to a gene: 8. The CDR3 covers 14 residues. Germline assignment: CDR1 SGHDT and CDR2 YYEEEE. CDR3 amino acids: CASSLRGQGGEQYF. CDR3 nucleotides: TGTGCCAGCAGCCTAAGGGGACAGGGCGGCGAGCAGTACTTC.

Only one count was recorded for this clone. The gene calls are TRBV2 and TRBJ1-4; a possible D gene is TRBD1 (5 bases). Trimming removed 6 bases from V and 1 base from J, with 12 bases in between. CDR1 is SNHLY, CDR2 FYNNEI, per germline. This CDR3 is built from 15 residues. The DNA for the CDR3 is TGTGCCAGCAGACGCAGGGAAGGAACTAATGAAAAACTGTTTTTT. Its protein is CASRRREGTNEKLFF.

The genes are TRBV19 and TRBJ1-5, with D possibly being TRBD1 (5 bases). V shed 4 bases and J shed 3 bases, with 22 bases lying between them. Per germline, CDR1 LNHDA and CDR2 SQIVND (reference sequence). CDR3 size: 18 residues. The CDR3 DNA is TGTGCCAGTAGTAGGCTCCGAGTGGGGGGAAATTCCAATCAGCCCCAGCATTTT. Translated: CASSRLRVGGNSNQPQHF. The full variable domain, in which reference TRBV19 and TRBJ1-5 provide the parts outside the CDR3, is DGGITQSPKYLFRKEGQNVTLSCEQNLNHDAMYWYRQDPGQGLRLIYYSQIVNDFQKGDIAEGYSVSREKKESFPLTVTSAQKNPTAFYLCASSRLRVGGNSNQPQHFGDGTRLSIL.

To note about this clone: Distinct nucleotide sequences in the sample also encode this CDR3. The chain carries TRBV9 and TRBJ2-3, with 11 bases matching TRBD2. Losses at the gene ends were 0 bases for V and 3 bases for J; bases not matched to a gene: 0. This CDR3 is built from 15 residues. The germline gives CDR1 SGDLS, CDR2 YYNGEE. DNA for the CDR3: TGTGCCAGCAGCGTAGGGACTAGCGGGACAGATACGCAGTATTTT. It translates to CASSVGTSGTDTQYF.

The chain combines TRBV6-1 with TRBJ2-7; D possibly corresponds to TRBD2 (6 bases). CDR1 and CDR2 from the germline V gene are MNHNS and SASEGT. The CDR3 consists of 13 residues. V shed 8 bases and J shed 2 bases, with 13 bases lying between them. Here the CDR3 reads CASSHGEAYEQYF. DNA for the CDR3: TGTGCCAGCTCTCACGGGGAGGCCTACGAGCAGTACTTC.

This rearrangement joins TRBV6-4 to TRBJ1-2; D is possibly TRBD1 (6 bases). The V and J ends lost 4 bases and 4 bases respectively, with 16 bases between them. Germline-derived CDR1 and CDR2 are MRHNA and SNTAGT. There are 15 residues in the CDR3. In DNA, the CDR3 is TGTGCCAGCAGTGCGGTGGCCGGGACATTCTATGGCTACACCTTC. Protein product: CASSAVAGTFYGYTF.

The V and J genes are TRBV5-5 and TRBJ2-1, with 8 bases identical to TRBD2. Germline-derived CDR1 and CDR2 are SGHKS and YYEKEE (reference sequence). CDR3 length equals 13 residues. J gave up 14 bases and V 5 bases, and 12 bases lay outside the gene matches. The CDR3 protein is CASSSAGARLEFF. CDR3 nucleotides: TGTGCCAGCAGTTCAGCGGGGGCTAGATTGGAGTTCTTC.

The V and J genes are TRBV5-1 and TRBJ1-1, with 8 positions matching TRBD1. This CDR3 is built from 14 residues. V gave up 4 bases and J gave up 1 base; unmatched junction bases: 3. From germline, CDR1 is SGHRS and CDR2 YFSETQ. DNA for the CDR3: TGCGCCAGCAGCCTACAGGGGGGGAACACTGAAGCTTTCTTT. It translates to CASSLQGGNTEAFF.

V is TRBV6-1 and J is TRBJ1-2; D is unclear. Germline loops: CDR1 MNHNS, CDR2 SASEGT. CDR3 length: 15 amino acids. V was trimmed by 3 bases and J by 0 bases, leaving 11 bases between them. CDR3 nucleotides: TGTGCCAGCAGTGAGCTCGACACTGCTAACTATGGCTACACCTTC. This translates into CASSELDTANYGYTF.

V and J are TRBV27 and TRBJ1-1; D remains ambiguous. Germline assignment: CDR1 MNHEY and CDR2 SMNVEV (reference sequence). The V end was cut by 5 bases, the J end by 4 bases, with 17 bases between. The CDR3 runs to 15 residues. The CDR3 coding sequence is TGTGCCAGCAGTCGAGTGTGGGAGACGAGCACTGAAGCTTTCTTT. Protein product: CASSRVWETSTEAFF.

The V and J genes are TRBV12-5 and TRBJ1-1; perhaps TRBD1 as D (5 bases). Trimming took 2 bases from V and 2 from J, leaving 9 bases between them. Germline V CDR1 and CDR2: LGHNT, FRNRAP. CDR3 length equals 14 residues. The CDR3 sequence: CASGLTGHNTEAFF. Here the CDR3 DNA reads TGTGCTAGTGGTTTGACAGGTCATAACACTGAAGCTTTCTTT.

The rearrangement links TRBV5-1 to TRBJ2-3; D is perhaps TRBD2 (6 bases). Trimming left V 6 bases short and J 8 bases short, with 22 bases between. Germline CDR1 is SGHRS and CDR2 is YFSETQ. The CDR3 is 15 amino acids. DNA for the CDR3: TGCGCCAGCATCCCCGGGGGTCGCCGGGAAGGTACGCAGTATTTT. It codes for CASIPGGRREGTQYF.

V gene TRBV5-6 combines with J gene TRBJ1-4; possible D gene TRBD1, 6 bases. V lost 0 bases to trimming and J lost 0 bases, with 9 bases between them. Germline CDR1 reads SGHDT; CDR2 reads YYEEEE. The length of the CDR3 is 16 residues. The DNA for the CDR3 is TGTGCCAGCAGCTTGGTGGGGGCCGCAACTAATGAAAAACTGTTTTTT. Encoded protein: CASSLVGAATNEKLFF.

This clone was observed a single time. The chain couples TRBV4-2 to TRBJ2-5; D is undetermined. V gave up 0 bases and J gave up 2 bases, with 7 bases separating them. The germline V gene has CDR1 LGHNA and CDR2 YNFKEQ. The CDR3 has 14 amino acids. DNA of the CDR3: TGTGCCAGCAGCCAAGAGACTGCGCAAGAGACCCAGTACTTC. Its protein is CASSQETAQETQYF.

The V and J genes are TRBV21-1 and TRBJ1-1. TRBV21-1 is given as a pseudogene. This CDR3 comprises 16 residues. The CDR3 DNA sequence: TGTGCCAGCAGCGACTACCACGGGCGAACGGACACTGAAGCTTTCTTT. Protein: CASSDYHGRTDTEAFF.

This chain connects TRBV5-1 to TRBJ2-3, with 14 bases fitting TRBD2. V lost 4 bases to trimming and J lost 4 bases; unmatched junction nucleotides: 11. Germline V gene sequence: CDR1 SGHRS, CDR2 YFSETQ. The CDR3 has 18 residues. CDR3 amino acids: CASSRRLAGGIPPDTQYF. In DNA, the CDR3 is TGCGCCAGCAGCCGCAGACTAGCGGGGGGGATCCCCCCAGATACGCAGTATTTT.

This clone is a singleton in its sample. V usage is TRBV9 and J usage is TRBJ2-1; 8 bases match TRBD2. The CDR3 covers 16 residues. V was clipped by 3 bases and J by 7 bases; unmatched bases: 12. Germline lookup yields CDR1 SGDLS and CDR2 YYNGEE. CDR3 residues: CASSALARGGDNEQFF. The CDR3, as DNA: TGTGCCAGCAGCGCCCTGGCTCGGGGGGGAGATAATGAGCAGTTCTTC.